This T cell receptor beta chain comes out of a study of blood T cell repertoires in COVID-19. About the research overall: Spain, Italy and the United States supplied samples that represented acute and convalescent COVID-19. The analysed material was cDNA or gDNA that came from T cells, B-cell-depleted T cells, or PBMCs.

The assay was immunoSEQ multiplex PCR, and TCRdb's table has in-frame clones only and misses some. The table shows 60,000 or so clones, with over 80% occurring only once. Germline lookup yields CDR1 SGDLS and CDR2 YYNGEE. V dropped 3 bases and J dropped 5; count of bases not matched to a gene: 5. The CDR3 spans 15 residues. V usage is TRBV9 and J usage is TRBJ1-6, with 7 positions matching TRBD1. This TCR derives from a man aged 25 to 40 with COVID-19, enrolled during active disease. The sequencing input was peripheral blood. CDR3 sequence reads: CASSAPGQNNSPLHF. CDR3 nucleotides: TGTGCCAGCAGCGCCCCGGGACAGAATAATTCACCCCTCCACTTT.